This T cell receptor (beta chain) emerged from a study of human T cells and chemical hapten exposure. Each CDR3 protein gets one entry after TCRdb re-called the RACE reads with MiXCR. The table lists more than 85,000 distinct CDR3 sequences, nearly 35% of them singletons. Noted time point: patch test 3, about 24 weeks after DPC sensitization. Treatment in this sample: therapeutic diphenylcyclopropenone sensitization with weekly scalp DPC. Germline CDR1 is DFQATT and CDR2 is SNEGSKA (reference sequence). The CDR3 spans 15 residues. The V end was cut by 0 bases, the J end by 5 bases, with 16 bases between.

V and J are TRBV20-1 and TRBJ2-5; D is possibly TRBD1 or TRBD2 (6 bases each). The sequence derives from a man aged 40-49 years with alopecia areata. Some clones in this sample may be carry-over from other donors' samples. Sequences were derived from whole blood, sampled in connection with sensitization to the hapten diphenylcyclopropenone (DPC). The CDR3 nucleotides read TGCAGTGCTAGAGAACTGTACAGGGCGGGGGAGACCCAGTACTTC. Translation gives CSARELYRAGETQYF.